These 11 T cell receptor beta chains were sequenced from one sample in a study of blood T cell repertoires in COVID-19. Sequenced by immunoSEQ multiplex PCR; TCRdb stores in-frame clones only, minus some. The repertoire holds around 140,000 clones, with approximately 80% as singletons. The sequenced material came from peripheral blood. The receptors stem from a human donor in a cohort sampled during active COVID-19.

V gene TRBV2 combines with J gene TRBJ1-2; D not resolved. The germline V and J ends were trimmed by 3 bases and 4 bases, with 12 bases remaining between them. The germline CDR1 and CDR2 sequences are SNHLY and FYNNEI. CDR3 length equals 14 residues. CDR3 nucleotides: TGTGCCAGCAGTGATCTTCGGGGAGGCTATGGCTACACCTTC. This gives the protein CASSDLRGGYGYTF. The variable domain in full, with the rest retrieved from reference TRBV2 and TRBJ1-2, is EPEVTQTPSHQVTQMGQEVILRCVPISNHLYFYWYRQILGQKVEFLVSFYNNEISEKSEIFDDQFSVERPDGSNFTLKIRSTKLEDSAMYFCASSDLRGGYGYTFGSGTRLTVV.

The V and J genes are TRBV3-1 (or the pseudogene TRBV3-2) and TRBJ2-2; 10 bases fit TRBD1. There are 16 residues in the CDR3. Germline lookup yields CDR1 LGHDT and CDR2 YNNKEL (reference sequence). The trim removed 6 bases at V and 6 bases at J, leaving 10 bases unmatched. The CDR3 spells CASRRAGTGDSGELFF. CDR3 bases: TGTGCCAGCAGACGGGCCGGGACAGGGGATTCCGGGGAGCTGTTTTTT.

This chain links TRBV28 with TRBJ2-3, with D possibly matching TRBD1 (5 bases). This CDR3 spans 14 amino acids. Germline assignment: CDR1 MDHEN and CDR2 SYDVKM. V gave up 5 bases and J gave up 2 bases, with 11 bases separating them. The DNA for the CDR3 is TGTGCCAGCAGTCTTTGGGGCGACACAGATACGCAGTATTTT. Translating it yields CASSLWGDTDTQYF.

The chain links TRBV11-2 to TRBJ2-1; no definite D call. The V end lost 2 bases, the J end lost 7 bases, and 15 bases lay between the germline ends. Per germline, CDR1 SGHAT and CDR2 FQNNGV. The CDR3 contains 15 residues. The CDR3 spells CASSLKDITGNEQFF. In nucleotides, the CDR3 is TGTGCCAGCAGCTTAAAGGATATCACGGGTAATGAGCAGTTCTTC. Complete variable domain (other parts from reference TRBV11-2 and TRBJ2-1): EAGVAQSPRYKIIEKRQSVAFWCNPISGHATLYWYQQILGQGPKLLIQFQNNGVVDDSQLPKDRFSAERLKGVDSTLKIQPAKLEDSAVYLCASSLKDITGNEQFFGPGTRLTVL.

The chain employs TRBV5-1 and TRBJ1-1, with D perhaps matching TRBD1 (6 bases). V lost 0 bases to trimming and J lost 0 bases, with 9 bases between them. Germline CDR1 SGHRS, CDR2 YFSETQ. This CDR3 has 15 residues. The CDR3 region has the DNA TGCGCCAGCAGCTTGGGGGGACACCTGAACACTGAAGCTTTCTTT. Amino acid sequence: CASSLGGHLNTEAFF.

The V call is TRBV12-3 or TRBV12-4, the J call TRBJ2-5; D call uncertain. Trimming stripped 4 bases from V and 0 bases from J, with 3 bases between. The CDR3 totals 12 residues. The CDR3 region has the DNA TGTGCCAGCAGTTCCTACCAAGAGACCCAGTACTTC. Its translation: CASSSYQETQYF.

This chain joins TRBV28 and TRBJ1-2, with TRBD1 matching 10 bases. V was pared by 4 bases and J by 5 bases, with 7 bases of the junction left unmatched. The germline gives CDR1 MDHEN, CDR2 SYDVKM. This CDR3 region has 15 residues. For the CDR3, the DNA is TGTGCCAGCAGTTCCGACAGGGGGCGTGGGTATGGCTACACCTTC. It encodes CASSSDRGRGYGYTF.

The V and J genes are TRBV28 and TRBJ2-1; the match to TRBD2 covers 7 bases. Germline CDR1 is MDHEN and CDR2 is SYDVKM. The CDR3 is 16 residues long. With V trimmed by 4 bases and J by 0 bases, 6 bases remained unmatched. Here the CDR3 DNA reads TGTGCCAGCAGTTCCCTCGCGGGAGCCTCCTACAATGAGCAGTTCTTC. Residues: CASSSLAGASYNEQFF. Combining the CDR3 with reference TRBV28 and TRBJ2-1 gives the whole variable domain DVKVTQSSRYLVKRTGEKVFLECVQDMDHENMFWYRQDPGLGLRLIYFSYDVKMKEKGDIPEGYSVSREKKERFSLILESASTNQTSMYLCASSSLAGASYNEQFFGPGTRLTVL.

The J gene is TRBJ1-6, the V gene TRBV11-2; D gene uncertain. This CDR3 has 15 amino acids. The ends were cut back, 1 base at V and 6 bases at J, with 10 bases in the middle. CDR1 is SGHAT, CDR2 FQNNGV, per germline. Here the CDR3 DNA reads TGTGCCAGCAGCTTAGCCCCGGGATTTAATTCACCCCTCCACTTT. Translating it yields CASSLAPGFNSPLHF.

The V and J genes are TRBV7-6 and TRBJ1-4; unclear D gene. Trimming took off 0 bases at V and 7 bases at J, with 15 bases between the two ends. Germline V gives CDR1 SGHVS, CDR2 FNYEAQ. The CDR3 spans 16 residues. The CDR3 region is CASSLATQSLGEKLFF. The CDR3 region has the DNA TGTGCCAGCAGCTTAGCGACTCAGTCGCTGGGTGAAAAACTGTTTTTT.

This chain joins TRBV3-1 (or the pseudogene TRBV3-2) and TRBJ1-6; 7 nucleotides match TRBD1. CDR1 and CDR2 from the germline V gene are LGHDT and YNNKEL (reference sequence). The CDR3 extends over 16 amino acids. V lost 5 bases and J lost 8; bases outside the gene matches: 12. Here the CDR3 reads CASSNIILGTDSPLHF. Here the CDR3 DNA reads TGTGCCAGCAGCAATATTATTCTCGGGACAGATTCACCCCTCCACTTT.